The following is a T cell receptor beta chain sequence with its context. Its antigen is as yet unknown. TCRdb redid the calling of the reads with MiXCR, one entry per CDR3 protein. The sample comprises 150,000 to 200,000 distinct CDR3 sequences, approximately 30% of which are singletons, and approximately 30% rests with the top ten. This sample was included in a study of T cell repertoires in cytomegalovirus infection. Study background: CMV infection and matching HLA type were both indicated by public TCR beta signatures.

Whole-study results and caveats: Predominance within the ex vivo response was attributable to HLA-C-restricted CMV-specific TCR beta clonotypes. Carriage of CMV together with the relevant HLA was identifiable through cumulative public TCR beta family frequency.

This clonotype originated in a human donor in good health (CMV status not recorded). Some clones in this sample may be carry-over from other donors' samples. Sequencing input: PBMCs.

The CDR3 loop reads CSAPQPGQQNIYQETQYF. The CDR3 DNA is TGCAGTGCTCCTCAGCCGGGACAGCAAAATATTTACCAAGAGACCCAGTACTTC. The rearrangement joins TRBV20-1 to TRBJ2-5; 7 bases are shared with TRBD1. The CDR3 runs 18 residues. Losses at the gene ends were 5 bases for V and 0 bases for J; bases not matched to a gene: 18. Germline assignment: CDR1 DFQATT and CDR2 SNEGSKA (reference sequence).